Listed below are T cell receptor beta chains from one sample, sequenced in a study of blood T cell repertoires in COVID-19. Sequencing was performed with immunoSEQ multiplex PCR; in TCRdb, only in-frame clones are kept and a portion is missing. The sample shows 310,000 or so clones, about nine tenths of them seen only once. Sequenced material: PBMCs or T cells enriched from blood (not recorded which). The receptors come from a woman younger than 35 who had recovered from COVID-19. The CDR3 runs from the conserved cysteine through the conserved F or W. The size entry is marked missing in some rows and otherwise reads once, few, many or a size class.

size,J,V,CDR3
few,TRBJ1-5,TRBV12-3/TRBV12-4,CASSFGAQPQHF
-,TRBJ1-2,TRBV7-8,CASSFSPNYGYTF
few,TRBJ1-4,TRBV6-5,CASTPGYPNEKLFF
-,TRBJ1-4,TRBV28,CASSPGTATNEKLFF
-,TRBJ1-2,TRBV29-1,CSVEARGQGLSYGYTF
-,TRBJ1-6,TRBV7-2,CASSLPGVGGDNSPLHF
-,TRBJ2-1,TRBV7-2,CASSPSGGRAVGEQFF
-,TRBJ1-2,TRBV5-4,CASSFQGNYGYTF
few,TRBJ2-6,TRBV5-6,CASSWGAPAGGFGANVLTF
-,TRBJ2-1,TRBV30,CAWSVRGTEQFF
-,TRBJ2-2,TRBV7-2,CASSLAGGYTGELFF
-,TRBJ2-7,TRBV2,CASRGQLYEQYF
-,TRBJ2-2,TRBV12-5,CASGLSGGTGELFF
-,TRBJ1-3,TRBV6-5,CASMWGGSGNTIYF
-,TRBJ1-1,TRBV9,CASSVGEGTGYTEAFF
-,TRBJ2-2,TRBV7-9,CASNRGTGTNTGELFF
once,TRBJ1-2,TRBV4-2,CASSVFTGTGNYGYTF
-,TRBJ2-5,TRBV3-1/TRBV3-2,CASSPVMGQGRSGARQETQYF
-,TRBJ1-5,TRBV24-1,CATSDSRGSGQPQHF
-,TRBJ1-1,TRBV7-9,CASSFTGGGGEAFF
-,TRBJ1-6,TRBV30,CAWSAGGHSYNSPLHF
-,TRBJ2-1,TRBV7-9,CASSPRLAGVASNEQFF
-,TRBJ2-7,TRBV28,CASSFELSGGSYEQYF
-,TRBJ1-2,TRBV4-3,CASSQDRTEYMIDYGYTF
-,TRBJ1-4,TRBV18,CASSPTSARNRVGTNEKLFF
once,TRBJ1-2,TRBV4-3,CASNQDLGTAYYGYTF
many,TRBJ1-2,TRBV7-8,CASSLGGRNYGYTF
-,TRBJ2-7,TRBV5-6,CASSFGDSSYYEQYF
-,TRBJ2-1,TRBV5-1,CASSSQTSGGMTYNEQFF
-,TRBJ2-2,TRBV7-8,CASSSSSSVNTGELFF
-,TRBJ2-2,TRBV6-5,CASSWESSRGELFF
-,TRBJ2-3,TRBV29-1,CSVRQGGTDTQYF
-,TRBJ1-2,TRBV9,CASSVAGQGRGGYTF
-,TRBJ2-7,TRBV6-5,CASSRLPGPYEQYF
-,TRBJ1-5,TRBV19,CASSSRGRGNQPQHF
once,TRBJ1-4,TRBV7-6,CASSLAPEFSATNEKLFF
-,TRBJ2-7,TRBV18,CASSPSGGLSYEQYF
-,TRBJ1-5,TRBV20-1,CSASNNRIGSQPQHF
-,TRBJ2-7,TRBV6-1,CASSEAGQIYEQYF
few,TRBJ1-4,TRBV7-9,CASSPAQGKDEKLFF
-,TRBJ2-1,TRBV11-2,CASSRGAGTGINEQFF
-,TRBJ1-6,TRBV12-3/TRBV12-4,CASSGTAGAPLHF
once,TRBJ2-7,TRBV5-8,CASSLRDTPYEQYF
-,TRBJ2-7,TRBV6-5,CASVRTGGGEQYF
-,TRBJ2-4,TRBV28,CASSLARWTGGVSPKNIQYF